This T cell receptor beta chain was recorded in a study of blood T cell repertoires in COVID-19 (TCRdb year 2020). Regarding the study in general: Samples covering the acute and convalescent phases of COVID-19 were provided by collaborators in the United States, Italy and Spain. The material from the prospective study consisted of cDNA or gDNA derived from T cells, B-cell-depleted T cells, or PBMCs. Deeply sampled blood TCRbeta repertoires from subjects exposed to, actively infected with, or recovered from COVID-19 were included in the dataset. The repertoires were made available in a free public database intended to serve as a resource for research on the immune response to SARS-CoV-2. The samples were drawn from the first 160 participants of the ongoing ImmuneRACE study and from some 1,300 subjects provided by 6 global collaborators. Nearly every sample came with metadata listing a de-identified subject ID, COVID-19 status, age in years and sex. Where HLA class I and class II types were available, the types were taken from metadata supplied by the sample provider, not from assay-based typing. What the study reported, not specific to this receptor: How much clinical and demographic metadata was included differed by source and by participant, and the metadata was provided uncurated.

As to this clone: What antigen it recognizes has not been identified. No base quality information exists; no much larger clone differs at one position.

CDR1 and CDR2 were assigned from the germline V gene as KGHDR and SFDVKD. From the cysteine through the phenylalanine, the CDR3 covers 17 amino acids. The DNA shown is the 51-base CDR3, in frame from base 1. After removal of 4 bases from V and 8 bases from J, the junction retains 9 bases not matched to a gene. TCRbeta CDR3 regions were amplified from genomic DNA using the immunoSEQ Assay, a bias-controlled multiplex PCR. As for the original processing: The number of nucleated cells in each sample was estimated by amplification of reference gene primers within the assay. Sequence reads were collapsed and filtered to measure the absolute abundance of every unique TCRbeta CDR3 rearrangement. Productive Simpson clonality was computed per sample as the square root of Simpson's diversity index over productive rearrangements. In its TCRdb copy, this immuneACCESS table keeps in-frame sequences only and misses some clones. Where compared with another copy, unresolved V genes explain less than half of these, and the others have no known cause. That table is the source of V, J and clone size, and D and trimming were worked out from the DNA. This sample gives 250,000 to 300,000 clones in total; about nine tenths of them show up just once. The ten largest clones represent 11% of the sample.

One collaborating source in Seattle enrolled patients while the patients were actively infected and followed the patients over time throughout the course of disease. Collaborating institutions collected whole blood in K2EDTA tubes following their own protocols. For TCRbeta analysis, collaborators shipped samples in one of three forms: frozen whole blood, isolated PBMCs, or DNA extracted from either of those sample types. The chain is made from TRBV24-1 and TRBJ2-1; 14 nucleotides in the junction match TRBD2. The specimen sequenced was peripheral blood. This TCR was recovered from a woman aged 25 to 39 with COVID-19, enrolled during active disease. CDR3 protein: CATSDPGTSGSRYEQFF. The nucleotides read TGTGCCACCAGTGACCCCGGGACTAGCGGGAGTCGGTATGAGCAGTTCTTC.